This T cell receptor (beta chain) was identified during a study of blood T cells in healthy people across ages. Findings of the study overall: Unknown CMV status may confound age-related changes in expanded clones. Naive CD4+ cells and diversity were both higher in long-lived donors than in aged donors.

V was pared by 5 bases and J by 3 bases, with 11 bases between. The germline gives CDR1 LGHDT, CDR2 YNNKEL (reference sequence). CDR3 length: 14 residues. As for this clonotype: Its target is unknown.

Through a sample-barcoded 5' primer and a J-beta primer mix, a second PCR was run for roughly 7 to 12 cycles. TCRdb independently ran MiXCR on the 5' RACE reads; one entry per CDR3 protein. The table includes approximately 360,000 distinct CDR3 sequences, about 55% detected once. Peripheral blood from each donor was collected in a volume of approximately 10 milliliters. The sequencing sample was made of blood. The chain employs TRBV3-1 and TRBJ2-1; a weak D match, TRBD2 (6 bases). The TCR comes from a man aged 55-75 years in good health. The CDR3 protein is CASSSPTSYNEQFF. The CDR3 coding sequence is TGTGCCAGCAGCTCCCCGACTAGCTACAATGAGCAGTTCTTC.